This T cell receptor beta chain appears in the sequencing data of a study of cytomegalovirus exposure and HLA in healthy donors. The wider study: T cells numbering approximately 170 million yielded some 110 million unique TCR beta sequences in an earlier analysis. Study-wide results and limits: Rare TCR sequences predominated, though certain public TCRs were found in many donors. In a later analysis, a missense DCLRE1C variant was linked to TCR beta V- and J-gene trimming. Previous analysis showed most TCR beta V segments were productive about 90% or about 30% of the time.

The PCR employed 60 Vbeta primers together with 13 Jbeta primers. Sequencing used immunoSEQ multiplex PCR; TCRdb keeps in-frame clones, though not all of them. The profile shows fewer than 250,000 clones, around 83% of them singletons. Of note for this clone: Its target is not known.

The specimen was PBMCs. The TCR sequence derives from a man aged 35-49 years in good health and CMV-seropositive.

As DNA, the CDR3 is TGTGCCAGCAGCTCCCTAGCGGGAGTTGGAAGCGAGCAGTACTTC. It yields the protein CASSSLAGVGSEQYF. The chain employs TRBV7-9 and TRBJ2-7; 10 nucleotides agree with TRBD2. Germline-derived CDR1 and CDR2 are SEHNR and FQNEAQ (reference sequence). With V trimmed by 4 bases and J by 6 bases, 9 bases remained unmatched. The CDR3 covers 15 residues.